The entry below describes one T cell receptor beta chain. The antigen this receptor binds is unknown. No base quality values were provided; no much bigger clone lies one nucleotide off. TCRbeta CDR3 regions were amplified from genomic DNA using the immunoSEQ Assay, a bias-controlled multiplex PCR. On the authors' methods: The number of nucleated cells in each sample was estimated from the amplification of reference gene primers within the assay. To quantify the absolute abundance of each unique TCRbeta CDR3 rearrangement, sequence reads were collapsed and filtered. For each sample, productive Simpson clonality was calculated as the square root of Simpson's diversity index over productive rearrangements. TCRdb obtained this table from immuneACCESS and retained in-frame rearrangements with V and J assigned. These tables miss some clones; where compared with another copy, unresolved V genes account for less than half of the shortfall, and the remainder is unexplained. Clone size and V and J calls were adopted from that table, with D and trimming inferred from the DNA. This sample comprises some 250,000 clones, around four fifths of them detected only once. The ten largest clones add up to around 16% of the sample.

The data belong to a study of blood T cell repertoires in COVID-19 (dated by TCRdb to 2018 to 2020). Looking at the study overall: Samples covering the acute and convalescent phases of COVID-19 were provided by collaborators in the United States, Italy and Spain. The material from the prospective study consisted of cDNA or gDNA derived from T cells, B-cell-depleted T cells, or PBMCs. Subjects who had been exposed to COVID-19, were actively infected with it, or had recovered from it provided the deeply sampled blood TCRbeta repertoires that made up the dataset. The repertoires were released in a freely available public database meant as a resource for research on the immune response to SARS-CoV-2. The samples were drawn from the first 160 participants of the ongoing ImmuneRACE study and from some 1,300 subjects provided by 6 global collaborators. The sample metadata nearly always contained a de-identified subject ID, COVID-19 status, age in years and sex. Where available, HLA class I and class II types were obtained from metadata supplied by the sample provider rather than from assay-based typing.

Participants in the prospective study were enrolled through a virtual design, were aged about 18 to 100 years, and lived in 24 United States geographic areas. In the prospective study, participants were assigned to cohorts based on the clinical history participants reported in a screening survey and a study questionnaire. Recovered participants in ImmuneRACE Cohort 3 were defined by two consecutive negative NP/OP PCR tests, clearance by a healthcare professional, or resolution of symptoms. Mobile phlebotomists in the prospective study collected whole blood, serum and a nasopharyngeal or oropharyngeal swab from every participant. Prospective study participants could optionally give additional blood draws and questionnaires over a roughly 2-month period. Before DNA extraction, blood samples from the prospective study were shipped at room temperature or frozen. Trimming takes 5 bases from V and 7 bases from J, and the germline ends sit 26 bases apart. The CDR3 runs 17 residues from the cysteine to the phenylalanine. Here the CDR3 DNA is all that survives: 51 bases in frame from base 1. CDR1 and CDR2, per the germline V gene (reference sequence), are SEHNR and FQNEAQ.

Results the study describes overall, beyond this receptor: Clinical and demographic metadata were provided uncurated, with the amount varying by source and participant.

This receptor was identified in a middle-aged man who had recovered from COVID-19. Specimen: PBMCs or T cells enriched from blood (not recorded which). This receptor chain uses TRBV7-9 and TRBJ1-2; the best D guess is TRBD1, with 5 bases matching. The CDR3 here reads CASSRSRDGALGGGYTF. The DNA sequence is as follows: TGTGCCAGCAGCCGGAGCCGGGACGGCGCTTTGGGGGGTGGCTACACCTTC.